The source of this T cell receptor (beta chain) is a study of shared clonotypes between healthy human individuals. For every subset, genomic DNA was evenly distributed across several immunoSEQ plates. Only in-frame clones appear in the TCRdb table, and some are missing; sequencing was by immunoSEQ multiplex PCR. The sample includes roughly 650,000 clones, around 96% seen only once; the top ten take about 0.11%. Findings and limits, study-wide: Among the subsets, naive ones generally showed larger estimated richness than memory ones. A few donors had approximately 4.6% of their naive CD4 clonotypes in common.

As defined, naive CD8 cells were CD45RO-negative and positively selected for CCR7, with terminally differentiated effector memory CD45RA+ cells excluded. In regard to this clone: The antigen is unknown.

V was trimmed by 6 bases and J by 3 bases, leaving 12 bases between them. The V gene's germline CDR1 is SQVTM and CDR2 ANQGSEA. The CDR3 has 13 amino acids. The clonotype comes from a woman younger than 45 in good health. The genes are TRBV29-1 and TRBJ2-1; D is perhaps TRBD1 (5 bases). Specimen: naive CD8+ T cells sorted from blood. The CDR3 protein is CSVRLDSYNEQFF. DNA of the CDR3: TGCAGCGTGAGACTTGACAGCTACAATGAGCAGTTCTTC.